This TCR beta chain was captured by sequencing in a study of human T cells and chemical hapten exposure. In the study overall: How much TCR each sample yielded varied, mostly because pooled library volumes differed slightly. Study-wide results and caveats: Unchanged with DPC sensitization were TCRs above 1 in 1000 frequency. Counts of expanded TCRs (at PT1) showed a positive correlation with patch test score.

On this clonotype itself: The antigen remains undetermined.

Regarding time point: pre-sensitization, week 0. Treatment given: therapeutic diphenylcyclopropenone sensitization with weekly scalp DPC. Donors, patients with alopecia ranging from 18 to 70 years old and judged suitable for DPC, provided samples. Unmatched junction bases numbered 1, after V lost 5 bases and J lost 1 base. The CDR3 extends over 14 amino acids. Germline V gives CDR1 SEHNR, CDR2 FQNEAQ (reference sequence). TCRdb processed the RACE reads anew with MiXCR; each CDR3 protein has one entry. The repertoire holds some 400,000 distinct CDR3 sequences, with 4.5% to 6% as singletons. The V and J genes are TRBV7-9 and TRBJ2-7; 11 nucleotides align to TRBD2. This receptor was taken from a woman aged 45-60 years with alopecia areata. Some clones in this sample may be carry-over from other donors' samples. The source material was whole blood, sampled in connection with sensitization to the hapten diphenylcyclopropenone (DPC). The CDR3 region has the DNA TGTGCCAGCAGCCCTAGCGGGGGGTCCTACGAGCAGTACTTC. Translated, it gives CASSPSGGSYEQYF. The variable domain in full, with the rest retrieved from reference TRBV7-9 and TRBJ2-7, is DTGVSQNPRHKITKRGQNVTFRCDPISEHNRLYWYRQTLGQGPEFLTYFQNEAQLEKSRLLSDRFSAERPKGSFSTLEIQRTEQGDSAMYLCASSPSGGSYEQYFGPGTRLTVT.